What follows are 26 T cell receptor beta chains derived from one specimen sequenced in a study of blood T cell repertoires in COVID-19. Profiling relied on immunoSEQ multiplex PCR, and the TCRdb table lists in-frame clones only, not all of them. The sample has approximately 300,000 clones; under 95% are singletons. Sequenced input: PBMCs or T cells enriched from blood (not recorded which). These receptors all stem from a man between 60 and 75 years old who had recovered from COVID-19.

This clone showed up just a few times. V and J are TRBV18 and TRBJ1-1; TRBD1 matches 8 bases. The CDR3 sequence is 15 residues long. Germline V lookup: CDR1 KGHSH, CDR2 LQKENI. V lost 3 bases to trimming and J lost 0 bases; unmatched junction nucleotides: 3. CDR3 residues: CASSPGQAMNTEAFF. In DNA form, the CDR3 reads TGTGCCAGCTCACCGGGACAGGCAATGAACACTGAAGCTTTCTTT. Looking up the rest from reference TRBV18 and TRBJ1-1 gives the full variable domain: NAGVMQNPRHLVRRRGQEARLRCSPMKGHSHVYWYRQLPEEGLKFMVYLQKENIIDESGMPKERFSAEFPKEGPSILRIQQVVRGDSAAYFCASSPGQAMNTEAFFGQGTRLTVV.

This CDR3 reads CASSLSAGVNQPQHF. CDR3 DNA: TGTGCCAGCAGTTTATCAGCAGGGGTCAATCAGCCCCAGCATTTT. The V gene is TRBV27, the J gene TRBJ1-5, with D perhaps TRBD1 (6 bases). Trimming removed 0 bases at V and 3 bases at J, with 9 bases between. The CDR3 is 15 amino acids. Germline values: CDR1 MNHEY, CDR2 SMNVEV (reference sequence).

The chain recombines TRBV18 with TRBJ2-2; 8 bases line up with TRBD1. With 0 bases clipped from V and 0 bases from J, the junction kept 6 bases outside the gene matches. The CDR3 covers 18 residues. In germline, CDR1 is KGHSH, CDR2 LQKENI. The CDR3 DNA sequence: TGTGCCAGCTCACCACCTCTGGGGACAGGCACGAACACCGGGGAGCTGTTTTTT. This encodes CASSPPLGTGTNTGELFF.

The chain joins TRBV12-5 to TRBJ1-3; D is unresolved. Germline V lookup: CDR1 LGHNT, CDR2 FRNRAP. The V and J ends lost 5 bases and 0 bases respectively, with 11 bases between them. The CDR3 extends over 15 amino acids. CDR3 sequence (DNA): TGTGCTAGTGGTAACACCGTCTCCTCTGGAAACACCATATATTTT. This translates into CASGNTVSSGNTIYF.

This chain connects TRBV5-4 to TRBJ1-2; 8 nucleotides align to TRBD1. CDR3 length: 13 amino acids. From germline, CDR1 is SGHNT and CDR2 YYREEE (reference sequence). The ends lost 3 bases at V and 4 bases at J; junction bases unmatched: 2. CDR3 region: CASSSGGFYGYTF. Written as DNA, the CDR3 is TGTGCCAGCAGCTCAGGGGGCTTCTATGGCTACACCTTC.

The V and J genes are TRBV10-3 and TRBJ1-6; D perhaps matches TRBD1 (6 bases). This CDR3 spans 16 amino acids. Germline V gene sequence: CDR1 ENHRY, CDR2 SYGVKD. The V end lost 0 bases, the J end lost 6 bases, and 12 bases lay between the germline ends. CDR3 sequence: CAISESGTLTNSPLHF. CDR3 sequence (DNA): TGTGCCATCAGTGAGTCTGGGACACTGACTAATTCACCCCTCCACTTT.

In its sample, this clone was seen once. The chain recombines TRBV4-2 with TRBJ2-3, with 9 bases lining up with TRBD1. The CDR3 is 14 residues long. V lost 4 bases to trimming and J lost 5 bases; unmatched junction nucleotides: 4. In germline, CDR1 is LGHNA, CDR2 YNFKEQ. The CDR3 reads CASSPGTGRDTQYF. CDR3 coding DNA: TGTGCCAGCAGCCCCGGGACAGGGCGAGATACGCAGTATTTT.

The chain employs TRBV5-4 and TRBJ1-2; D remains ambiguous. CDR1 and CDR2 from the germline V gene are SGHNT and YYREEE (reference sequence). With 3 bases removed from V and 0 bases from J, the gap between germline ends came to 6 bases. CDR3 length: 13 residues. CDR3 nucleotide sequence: TGTGCCAGCAGCTACGGAGCTAACTATGGCTACACCTTC. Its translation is CASSYGANYGYTF. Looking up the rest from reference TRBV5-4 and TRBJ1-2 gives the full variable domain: ETGVTQSPTHLIKTRGQQVTLRCSSQSGHNTVSWYQQALGQGPQFIFQYYREEENGRGNFPPRFSGLQFPNYSSELNVNALELDDSALYLCASSYGANYGYTFGSGTRLTVV.

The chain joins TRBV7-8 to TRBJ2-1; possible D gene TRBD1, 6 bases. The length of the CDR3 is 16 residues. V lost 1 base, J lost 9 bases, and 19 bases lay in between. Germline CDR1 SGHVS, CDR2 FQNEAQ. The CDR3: CASSLGLVQGYGEQFF. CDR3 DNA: TGTGCCAGCAGCTTAGGATTAGTACAGGGATACGGTGAGCAGTTCTTC. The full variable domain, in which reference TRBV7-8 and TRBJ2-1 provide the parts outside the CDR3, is GAGVSQSPRYKVAKRGQDVALRCDPISGHVSLFWYQQALGQGPEFLTYFQNEAQLDKSGLPSDRFFAERPEGSVSTLKIQRTQQEDSAVYLCASSLGLVQGYGEQFFGPGTRLTVL.

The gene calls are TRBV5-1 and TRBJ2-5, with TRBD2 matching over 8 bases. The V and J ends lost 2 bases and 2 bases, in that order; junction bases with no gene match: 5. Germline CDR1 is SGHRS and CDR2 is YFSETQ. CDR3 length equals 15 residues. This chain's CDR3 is CASSFGTRGQETQYF. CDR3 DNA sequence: TGCGCCAGCAGCTTTGGGACTAGGGGTCAAGAGACCCAGTACTTC.

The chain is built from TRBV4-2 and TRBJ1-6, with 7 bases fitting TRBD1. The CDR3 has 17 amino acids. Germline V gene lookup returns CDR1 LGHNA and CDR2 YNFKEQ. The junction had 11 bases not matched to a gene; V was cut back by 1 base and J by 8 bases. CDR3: CASSQGGAGQKYSPLHF. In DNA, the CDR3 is TGTGCCAGCAGCCAAGGGGGGGCGGGACAGAAATATTCACCCCTCCACTTT.

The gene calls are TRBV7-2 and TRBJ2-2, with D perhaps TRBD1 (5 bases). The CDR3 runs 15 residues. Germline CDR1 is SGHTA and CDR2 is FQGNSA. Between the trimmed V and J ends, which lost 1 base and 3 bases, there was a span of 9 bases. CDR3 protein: CASSLGQIYTGELFF. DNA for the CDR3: TGTGCCAGCAGCTTAGGACAGATTTACACCGGGGAGCTGTTTTTT.

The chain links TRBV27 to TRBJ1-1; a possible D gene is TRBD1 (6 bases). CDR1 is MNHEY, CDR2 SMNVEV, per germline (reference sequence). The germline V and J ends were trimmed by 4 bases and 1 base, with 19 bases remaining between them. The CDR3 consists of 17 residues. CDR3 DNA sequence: TGTGCCAGCAGTTCAGGGGTTGGTTGGCTTGCGAACACTGAAGCTTTCTTT. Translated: CASSSGVGWLANTEAFF.

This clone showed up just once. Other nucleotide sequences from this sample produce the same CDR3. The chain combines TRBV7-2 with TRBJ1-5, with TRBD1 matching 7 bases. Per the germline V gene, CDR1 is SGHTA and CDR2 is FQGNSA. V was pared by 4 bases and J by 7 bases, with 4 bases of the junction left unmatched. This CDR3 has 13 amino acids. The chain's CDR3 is CASSSTGNQPQHF. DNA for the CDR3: TGTGCCAGCAGCTCGACAGGGAACCAGCCCCAGCATTTT.

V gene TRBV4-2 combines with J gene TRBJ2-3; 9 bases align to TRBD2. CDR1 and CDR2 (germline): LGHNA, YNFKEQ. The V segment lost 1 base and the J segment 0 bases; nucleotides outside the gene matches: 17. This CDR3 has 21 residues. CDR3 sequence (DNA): TGTGCCAGCAGCCAAGGTACAGGGGAACAGGGACTAGCTCATAGCACAGATACGCAGTATTTT. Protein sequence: CASSQGTGEQGLAHSTDTQYF.

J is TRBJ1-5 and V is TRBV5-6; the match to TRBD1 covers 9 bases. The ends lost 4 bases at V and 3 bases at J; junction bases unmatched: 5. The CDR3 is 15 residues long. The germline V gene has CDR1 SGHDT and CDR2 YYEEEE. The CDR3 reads CASSIGTGYNQPQHF. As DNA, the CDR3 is TGTGCCAGCAGCATAGGGACAGGGTACAATCAGCCCCAGCATTTT.

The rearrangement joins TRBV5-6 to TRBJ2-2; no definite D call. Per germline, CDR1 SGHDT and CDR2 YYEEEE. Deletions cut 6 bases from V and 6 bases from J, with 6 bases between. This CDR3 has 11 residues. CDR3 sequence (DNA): TGTGCCAGCAATTTAGCCGGGGAGCTGTTTTTT. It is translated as CASNLAGELFF.

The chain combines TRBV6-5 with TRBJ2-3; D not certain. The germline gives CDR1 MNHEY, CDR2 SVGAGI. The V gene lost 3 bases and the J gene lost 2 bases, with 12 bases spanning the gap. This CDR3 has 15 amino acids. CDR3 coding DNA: TGTGCCAGCAGTTATTCCGCGCGCCCCACAGATACGCAGTATTTT. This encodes CASSYSARPTDTQYF.

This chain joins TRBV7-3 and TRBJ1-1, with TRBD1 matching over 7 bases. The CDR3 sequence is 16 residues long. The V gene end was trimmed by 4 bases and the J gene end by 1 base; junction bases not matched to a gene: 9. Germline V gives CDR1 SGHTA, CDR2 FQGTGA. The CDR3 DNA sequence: TGTGCCAGCAGCTCTATGACAGGGATTGGGAACACTGAAGCTTTCTTT. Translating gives CASSSMTGIGNTEAFF.

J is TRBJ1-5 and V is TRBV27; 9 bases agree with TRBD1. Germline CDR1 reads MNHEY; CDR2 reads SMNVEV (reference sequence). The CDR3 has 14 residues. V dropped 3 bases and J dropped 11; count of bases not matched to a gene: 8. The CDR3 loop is CASSLGQGGYAQHF. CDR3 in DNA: TGTGCCAGCAGTTTGGGACAGGGAGGATATGCCCAGCATTTT.

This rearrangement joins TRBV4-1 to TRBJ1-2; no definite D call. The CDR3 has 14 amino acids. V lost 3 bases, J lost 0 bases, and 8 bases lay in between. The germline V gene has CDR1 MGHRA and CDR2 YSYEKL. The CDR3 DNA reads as TGCGCCAGCAGCCAGGCCGGGACTAACTATGGCTACACCTTC. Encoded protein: CASSQAGTNYGYTF.

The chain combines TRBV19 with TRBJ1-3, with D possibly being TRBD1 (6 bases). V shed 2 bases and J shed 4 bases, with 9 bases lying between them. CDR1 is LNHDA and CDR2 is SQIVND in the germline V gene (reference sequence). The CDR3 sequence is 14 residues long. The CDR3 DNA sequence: TGTGCCAGTAGTATACAGGGGAGAGGAAACACCATATATTTT. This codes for CASSIQGRGNTIYF.

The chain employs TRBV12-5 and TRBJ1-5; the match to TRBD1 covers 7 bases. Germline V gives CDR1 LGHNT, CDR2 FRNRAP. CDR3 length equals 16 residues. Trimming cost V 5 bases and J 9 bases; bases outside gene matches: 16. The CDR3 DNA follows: TGTGCTAGTGGTCCTCCCGCAGGGGGTCCTTTATTGCCCCAGCATTTT. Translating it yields CASGPPAGGPLLPQHF.

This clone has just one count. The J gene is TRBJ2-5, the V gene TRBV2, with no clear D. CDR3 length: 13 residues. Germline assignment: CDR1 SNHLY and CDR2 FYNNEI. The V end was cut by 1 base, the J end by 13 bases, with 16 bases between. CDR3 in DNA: TGTGCCAGCAGTGAAGTGGGCCCAGCCCCCCCGTACTTC. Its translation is CASSEVGPAPPYF.

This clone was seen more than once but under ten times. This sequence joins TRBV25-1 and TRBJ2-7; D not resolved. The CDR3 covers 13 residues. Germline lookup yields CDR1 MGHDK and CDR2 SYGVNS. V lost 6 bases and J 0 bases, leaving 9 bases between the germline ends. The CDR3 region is CASRIGFSYEQYF. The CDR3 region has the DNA TGTGCCAGCAGGATTGGCTTCTCCTACGAGCAGTACTTC.

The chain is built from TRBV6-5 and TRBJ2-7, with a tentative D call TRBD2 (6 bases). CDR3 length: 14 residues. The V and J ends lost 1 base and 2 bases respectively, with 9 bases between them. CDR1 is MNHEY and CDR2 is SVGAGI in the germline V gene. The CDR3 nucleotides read TGTGCCAGCAGTTACTACGGGGGAGCCTACGAGCAGTACTTC. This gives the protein CASSYYGGAYEQYF.